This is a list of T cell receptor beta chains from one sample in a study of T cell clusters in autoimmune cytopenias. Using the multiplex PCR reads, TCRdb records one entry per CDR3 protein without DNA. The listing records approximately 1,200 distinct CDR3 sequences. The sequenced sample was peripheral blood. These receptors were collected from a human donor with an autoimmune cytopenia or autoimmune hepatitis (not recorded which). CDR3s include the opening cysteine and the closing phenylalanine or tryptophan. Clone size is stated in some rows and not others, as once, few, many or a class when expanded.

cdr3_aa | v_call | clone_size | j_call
CASSTDRGANYGYTF | TRBV19 | medium-sized | TRBJ1-2
CASSEREGPYTF | TRBV6-1 | - | TRBJ1-2
CATSDFPGLEQYF | TRBV24-1 | medium-sized | TRBJ2-7
CASSISGGLGYEQYF | TRBV19 | medium-sized | TRBJ2-7
CASSPPEGYNEQFF | TRBV18 | medium-sized | TRBJ2-1
CAWTPTGYYEQYF | TRBV30 | medium-sized | TRBJ2-7
CASSLAGTGNSPLHF | TRBV7-6 | - | TRBJ1-6
CASSEGTDTQYF | TRBV6-4 | - | TRBJ2-3
CASSFPQALYGYTF | TRBV19 | - | TRBJ1-2
CAWRRVSTKNTDTQYF | TRBV30 | - | TRBJ2-3
CSATGLAGRGELFF | TRBV29-1 | - | TRBJ2-2
CASSSGLAGAPSTGELFF | TRBV18 | - | TRBJ2-2
CASSMGGVSTDTQYF | TRBV19 | medium-sized | TRBJ2-3
CSARTPFAARGTGELFF | TRBV20-1 | - | TRBJ2-2
CASSYDSGFYNEQFF | TRBV6-2/TRBV6-3 | large | TRBJ2-1
CAWRRGLVSEAFF | TRBV30 | - | TRBJ1-1
CASSNEPYNEQFF | TRBV19 | - | TRBJ2-1
CASSLSLGETQYF | TRBV7-2 | - | TRBJ2-5
CASKSRGAGNTIYF | TRBV6-1 | - | TRBJ1-3
CASKTGTGANTGELFF | TRBV27 | medium-sized | TRBJ2-2
CASSRQGSGANVLTF | TRBV5-1 | - | TRBJ2-6
CSVEDRADYGYTF | TRBV29-1 | medium-sized | TRBJ1-2
CASSNPRDRARETQYF | TRBV7-9 | - | TRBJ2-5
CASSYLKSYNEQFF | TRBV6-1 | medium-sized | TRBJ2-1
CASSLAQGLGGDTQYF | TRBV5-4 | - | TRBJ2-3
CASSPGLDQPQHF | TRBV18 | - | TRBJ1-5
CASTAKDRASYGYTF | TRBV19 | medium-sized | TRBJ1-2
CASSVDFSYEQYF | TRBV9 | - | TRBJ2-7
CASSVDGNQPQHF | TRBV6-6 | - | TRBJ1-5
CAISLGGTVLGNEQFF | TRBV19 | - | TRBJ2-1
CATEGGGTKNIQYF | TRBV10-3 | - | TRBJ2-4
CASSPASTDEQYF | TRBV18 | - | TRBJ2-7
CASSLDLGTELFF | TRBV11-2 | - | TRBJ1-4
CASSPRQDRGGYTF | TRBV18 | medium-sized | TRBJ1-2
CASRTTGVIYGYTF | TRBV6-6 | medium-sized | TRBJ1-2
CASSYFLGTGVVQFF | TRBV6-5 | - | TRBJ2-1
CASSRRTGVTNEKLFF | TRBV19 | medium-sized | TRBJ1-4
CASSSDRANSYEQYF | TRBV5-4 | medium-sized | TRBJ2-7
CASSETSGGGSKTQYF | TRBV7-9 | - | TRBJ2-5
CASSPRGGGTPTNYGYTF | TRBV11-2 | - | TRBJ1-2
CSVAEGGEQYF | TRBV29-1 | large | TRBJ2-7
CASSAQGRGAGELFF | TRBV6-2/TRBV6-3 | medium-sized | TRBJ2-2
CASSLEVGGEKLFF | TRBV5-6 | medium-sized | TRBJ1-4
CAWSPPGQPNTGELFF | TRBV30 | - | TRBJ2-2
CASSSRDRVSGANVLTF | TRBV19 | - | TRBJ2-6
CASSYSTDRGRNQPQHF | TRBV6-2/TRBV6-3 | - | TRBJ1-5
CASSPTGVGANVLTF | TRBV19 | medium-sized | TRBJ2-6